These 12 T cell receptor beta chains came from one sample sequenced in a study of blood T cells in healthy people across ages. A J-beta primer mix and a sample-barcoded 5' primer were used in a second PCR of about 7 to 12 cycles. MiXCR, applied by TCRdb to the 5' RACE reads, yields one record per CDR3 protein. Of about a million distinct CDR3 sequences listed, under 50% were seen once; the top ten hold roughly 12%. Specimen: blood. These receptors were collected from a man between 25 and 39 years old in good health.

This chain uses TRBV15 with TRBJ2-7; D unresolved. The CDR3 loop spans 14 amino acids. Germline values: CDR1 LNHNV, CDR2 YYDKDF (reference sequence). V gave up 6 bases and J gave up 0 bases, with 12 bases separating them. CDR3 DNA: TGTGCCACCAGTCTTTCCGGACGCTCCTACGAGCAGTACTTC. It codes for CATSLSGRSYEQYF.

The chain carries TRBV20-1 and TRBJ2-5; a weak D match, TRBD2 (5 bases). The germline CDR1 and CDR2 sequences are DFQATT and SNEGSKA (reference sequence). Trimming cost V 6 bases and J 3 bases, with 14 bases left between them. CDR3 length equals 13 residues. The chain's CDR3 is CSAGPGRKETQYF. CDR3 bases: TGCAGTGCAGGGCCGGGGAGAAAAGAGACCCAGTACTTC.

This clonotype occurred a few times. The V and J genes are TRBV5-6 and TRBJ2-5, with D possibly TRBD1 on 6 matching bases. The CDR3 totals 13 residues. Germline CDR1 is SGHDT and CDR2 is YYEEEE. Trimming took 4 bases from V and 3 from J, leaving 10 bases between them. The CDR3 spells CASSPRTEETQYF. The CDR3 region has the DNA TGTGCCAGCAGCCCCCGGACAGAAGAGACCCAGTACTTC.

This clonotype was seen a handful of times. V is TRBV4-2 and J is TRBJ2-5; a possible D gene is TRBD2 (6 bases). The CDR3 sequence is 15 residues long. The V end was cut by 0 bases, the J end by 5 bases, with 13 bases between. CDR1 and CDR2 from the germline V gene are LGHNA and YNFKEQ. The DNA for the CDR3 is TGTGCCAGCAGCCAAGAGGTAGCGGACTCGGAGACCCAGTACTTC. This gives the protein CASSQEVADSETQYF.

This clonotype came up a few times. The chain employs TRBV6-6 and TRBJ1-4; D perhaps matches TRBD1 (5 bases). The V gene lost 6 bases and the J gene lost 3 bases, with 14 bases spanning the gap. The CDR3 loop spans 15 amino acids. Germline values: CDR1 MNHNY, CDR2 SVGAGI (reference sequence). CDR3 in DNA: TGTGCCAGCAGCGGAAGACAGATTTCTAATGAAAAACTGTTTTTT. It codes for CASSGRQISNEKLFF.

The genes are TRBV29-1 and TRBJ1-2; 10 positions agree with TRBD1. Looked up from germline, CDR1 is SQVTM and CDR2 is ANQGSEA. This CDR3 comprises 14 residues. After removal of 7 bases from V and 5 bases from J, the junction contained 10 bases not matched to a gene. The CDR3 nucleotides are TGCAGCGGTCTTCGCTCGGGACAGGGGTATGGCTACACCTTC. It yields the protein CSGLRSGQGYGYTF.

J is TRBJ2-1 and V is TRBV5-1; D uncertain. From germline, CDR1 is SGHRS and CDR2 YFSETQ. The CDR3 has 13 residues. V dropped 4 bases and J dropped 3 bases, with 8 bases sitting between them. CDR3 in amino acids: CASSVVGYNEQFF. The CDR3 DNA reads TGCGCCAGCAGCGTGGTAGGCTACAATGAGCAGTTCTTC.

This chain uses TRBV9 with TRBJ2-5; 8 bases are a match to TRBD2. Gene TRBJ2-7 matches the end of the DNA better, so the J call may be wrong. Germline values: CDR1 SGDLS, CDR2 YYNGEE. This CDR3 has 15 residues. As DNA, the CDR3 is TGTGCCAGCAGCGTAGCTGGCGGGGGGTTCAACGAGCAGTACTTC. Its protein product is CASSVAGGGFNEQYF.

For this clonotype: This clone may be a read error of a much larger clone one base away. J is TRBJ1-4 and V is TRBV27; D may be TRBD1 (5 bases). CDR1 and CDR2 from the germline V gene are MNHEY and SMNVEV (reference sequence). The CDR3 spans 14 residues. The CDR3 DNA follows: TGTGCCAGCAGTTTAAGAGGGGTCTCTGAAAAACCGTTTTTT. It translates to CASSLRGVSEKPFF.

The chain links TRBV6-1 to TRBJ2-5; D is possibly TRBD2 (7 bases). V was clipped by 2 bases and J by 3 bases, with 10 bases between them. Looked up from germline, CDR1 is MNHNS and CDR2 is SASEGT. The CDR3 is made up of 14 amino acids. DNA of the CDR3: TGTGCCAGCAGTGAATTAGGGGGGGAAGAGACCCAGTACTTC. Its protein product is CASSELGGEETQYF.

This CDR3 reads CASSFSTGPKETQYF. The CDR3 bases are TGTGCCAGCAGTTTCAGTACAGGACCTAAAGAGACCCAGTACTTC. The gene calls are TRBV12-3 or TRBV12-4 and TRBJ2-5, with D tentatively TRBD1 (5 bases). CDR3 length: 15 residues. The V and J ends lost 3 bases and 3 bases respectively, with 14 bases between them.

V is TRBV20-1 and J is TRBJ1-1, with D maybe TRBD1 (6 bases). Germline V lookup: CDR1 DFQATT, CDR2 SNEGSKA (reference sequence). The CDR3 extends over 11 amino acids. Deletions cut 7 bases from V and 6 bases from J, with 12 bases between. This chain's CDR3 is CSVNTGSEAFF. CDR3 DNA sequence: TGCAGTGTTAACACAGGGTCTGAAGCTTTCTTT.